One and the same sample provided the 20 T cell receptor beta chains below, sequenced in a study of T cell responses to AZD1222 COVID-19 vaccine. Produced via immunoSEQ multiplex PCR; TCRdb's table is partial and in-frame only. The table lists about 140,000 clones, 89% of them singletons. The source material was peripheral blood, sampled on day 0 of AZD1222 vaccination. All receptors derive from an adult in good health.

The rearrangement uses TRBV28 and TRBJ2-7, with 8 bases aligning to TRBD2. Trimming took 10 bases from V and 3 from J; bases not matched to a gene: 14. Per the germline V gene, CDR1 is MDHEN and CDR2 is SYDVKM. The CDR3 extends over 15 amino acids. The CDR3 region has the DNA TGTGCCACCCGAGTAGGTCTAGCGGGCAACTACGAGCAGTACTTC. This gives the protein CATRVGLAGNYEQYF.

The gene calls are TRBV12-3 or TRBV12-4 and TRBJ1-1; D gene unclear. Trimming removed 10 bases at V and 8 bases at J, with 8 bases between. The CDR3 has 9 residues. CDR3 residues: CAIGPEAFF. The CDR3 DNA is TGTGCCATCGGGCCGGAAGCTTTCTTT.

The chain combines TRBV5-1 with TRBJ2-7; no clear D. Trimming left V 0 bases short and J 0 bases short, with 10 bases between. The CDR3 is 15 residues long. The germline CDR1 and CDR2 sequences are SGHRS and YFSETQ. CDR3 sequence (DNA): TGCGCCAGCAGCTTGGGTACCAGGAGCTCCTACGAGCAGTACTTC. Translated: CASSLGTRSSYEQYF.

CDR3 amino acids: CASSADLNTEAFF. Here the CDR3 DNA reads TGTGCCAGCTCAGCAGACTTGAACACTGAAGCTTTCTTT. The genes are TRBV18 and TRBJ1-1; D gene ambiguous. Trimming pared 5 bases from V and 0 bases from J, leaving 7 bases between. There are 13 residues in the CDR3. CDR1 is KGHSH and CDR2 is LQKENI in the germline V gene. Complete variable domain (other parts from reference TRBV18 and TRBJ1-1): NAGVMQNPRHLVRRRGQEARLRCSPMKGHSHVYWYRQLPEEGLKFMVYLQKENIIDESGMPKERFSAEFPKEGPSILRIQQVVRGDSAAYFCASSADLNTEAFFGQGTRLTVV.

This clone was seen a single time. The CDR3 DNA is TGTGCCAGCAGTTACAGGCAGAACACTGAAGCTTTCTTT. It yields the protein CASSYRQNTEAFF. The J gene is TRBJ1-1, the V gene TRBV2, with a tentative D call TRBD1 (5 bases). Trimming removed 5 bases from V and 1 base from J, with 8 bases in between. This CDR3 spans 13 amino acids. The germline V gene encodes CDR1 SNHLY and CDR2 FYNNEI.

This chain's CDR3 is CASSLVGQLDIQYF. The CDR3 DNA is TGTGCCAGCAGTTTAGTTGGACAGCTGGACATTCAGTACTTC. The chain joins TRBV28 to TRBJ2-4, with D perhaps matching TRBD1 (6 bases). CDR1 MDHEN and CDR2 SYDVKM come from the germline V gene. V lost 2 bases, J lost 8 bases, and 13 bases lay in between. The CDR3 loop spans 14 amino acids.

The V gene is TRBV19, the J gene TRBJ2-7; D is unclear. The CDR3 runs to 13 residues. V shed 8 bases and J shed 0 bases, with 11 bases lying between them. CDR1 is LNHDA and CDR2 is SQIVND in the germline V gene (reference sequence). The CDR3 region has the DNA TGTGCCAGTCGAGACTTGAGCTCCTACGAGCAGTACTTC. As protein: CASRDLSSYEQYF. Full variable domain (outside the CDR3, taken from reference TRBV19 and TRBJ2-7): DGGITQSPKYLFRKEGQNVTLSCEQNLNHDAMYWYRQDPGQGLRLIYYSQIVNDFQKGDIAEGYSVSREKKESFPLTVTSAQKNPTAFYLCASRDLSSYEQYFGPGTRLTVT.

The V call is TRBV6-6, the J call TRBJ2-3; no definite D call. The CDR3 covers 14 residues. Germline V gene lookup returns CDR1 MNHNY and CDR2 SVGAGI (reference sequence). The ends were cut back, 4 bases at V and 0 bases at J, with 8 bases in the middle. The CDR3 loop reads CASSFLGSTDTQYF. For the CDR3, the DNA is TGTGCCAGCAGTTTTCTGGGTAGCACAGATACGCAGTATTTT.

V is TRBV5-1 and J is TRBJ2-5, with 8 bases identical to TRBD2. With 1 base clipped from V and 1 base from J, the junction kept 9 bases outside the gene matches. The germline V gene encodes CDR1 SGHRS and CDR2 YFSETQ. This CDR3 is built from 17 residues. CDR3 region: CASSLLSLAGRQETQYF. Written as DNA, the CDR3 is TGCGCCAGCAGCTTGCTTTCCCTAGCGGGCCGCCAAGAGACCCAGTACTTC.

This clone was found once. The chain recombines TRBV4-1 with TRBJ1-2; D is undetermined. The V gene lost 2 bases and the J gene lost 1 base, with 11 bases spanning the gap. This CDR3 spans 15 amino acids. Looked up from germline, CDR1 is MGHRA and CDR2 is YSYEKL. CDR3 sequence: CASSQPRSGNYGYTF. CDR3 nucleotide sequence: TGCGCCAGCAGCCAACCCCGGTCGGGTAACTATGGCTACACCTTC.

A single count supports this clone. The rearrangement joins TRBV28 to TRBJ1-3, with a weak D call TRBD1 (6 bases). Trimming took 7 bases from V and 8 from J, leaving 18 bases between them. The CDR3 consists of 14 residues. Germline-derived CDR1 and CDR2 are MDHEN and SYDVKM. As DNA, the CDR3 is TGTGCCAGCATAGAGGGGGGCTTAGGGGACACCATATATTTT. This sequence encodes CASIEGGLGDTIYF. Drawing the rest from reference TRBV28 and TRBJ1-3, the complete variable domain is DVKVTQSSRYLVKRTGEKVFLECVQDMDHENMFWYRQDPGLGLRLIYFSYDVKMKEKGDIPEGYSVSREKKERFSLILESASTNQTSMYLCASIEGGLGDTIYFGEGSWLTVV.

The rearrangement uses TRBV29-1 and TRBJ2-7, with 9 nucleotides matching TRBD1. The CDR3 is 13 amino acids. The trim removed 5 bases at V and 4 bases at J, leaving 6 bases unmatched. Germline CDR1 SQVTM, CDR2 ANQGSEA. The CDR3 bases are TGCAGCGTTTTCCCGGGACAGGGTTACGAGCAGTACTTC. It yields the protein CSVFPGQGYEQYF.

This clone showed up just once. This rearrangement joins TRBV15 to TRBJ1-4, with 7 bases aligning to TRBD1. Germline loops: CDR1 LNHNV, CDR2 YYDKDF (reference sequence). The CDR3 is 16 residues long. V dropped 0 bases and J dropped 1; count of bases not matched to a gene: 2. The CDR3 here is CATSRDRDRTNEKLFF. DNA for the CDR3: TGTGCCACCAGCAGAGATAGGGACAGAACTAATGAAAAACTGTTTTTT.

The V call is TRBV5-6, the J call TRBJ1-2; 7 nucleotides line up with TRBD1. Germline lookup yields CDR1 SGHDT and CDR2 YYEEEE. The junction had 6 bases not matched to a gene; V was cut back by 0 bases and J by 4 bases. This CDR3 is built from 15 residues. The CDR3 coding sequence is TGTGCCAGCAGCTTGGGTTCAGGGGGTTCCTATGGCTACACCTTC. Translated: CASSLGSGGSYGYTF.

The chain uses TRBV27 and TRBJ1-5; D unresolved. The CDR3 is made up of 13 amino acids. Germline V CDR1 and CDR2: MNHEY, SMNVEV (reference sequence). Deletions cut 3 bases from V and 3 bases from J, with 6 bases between. This CDR3 reads CASSLSDNQPQHF. The DNA of the CDR3 is TGTGCCAGCAGTTTGTCAGACAATCAGCCCCAGCATTTT.

The V and J genes are TRBV6-5 and TRBJ2-1; D could derive from TRBD1 or TRBD2 (5 bases each). Germline V lookup: CDR1 MNHEY, CDR2 SVGAGI. The ends were cut back, 8 bases at V and 6 bases at J, with 14 bases in the middle. The CDR3 covers 13 residues. CDR3 nucleotides: TGTGCCAGCGTGCTTCCGGGGCCCAATGAGCAGTTCTTC. Protein: CASVLPGPNEQFF.

The rearrangement joins TRBV5-5 to TRBJ1-2; 9 bases line up with TRBD1. The CDR3 has 16 residues. Germline V gene lookup returns CDR1 SGHKS and CDR2 YYEKEE (reference sequence). Losses at the gene ends were 4 bases for V and 3 bases for J; bases not matched to a gene: 10. The CDR3 sequence: CASSILTGGADYGYTF. The DNA of the CDR3 is TGTGCCAGCAGCATACTAACAGGGGGCGCGGACTATGGCTACACCTTC.

The chain links TRBV28 to TRBJ2-7; 9 bases line up with TRBD2. From germline, CDR1 is MDHEN and CDR2 SYDVKM. J was trimmed by 0 bases and V by 4 bases; bases with no gene match: 10. This CDR3 has 17 residues. The CDR3, as DNA: TGTGCCAGCAGTTCCCGGGGAGCGGGAGGACGCTCCTACGAGCAGTACTTC. This sequence encodes CASSSRGAGGRSYEQYF.

This clone occurred once. The chain recombines TRBV28 with TRBJ1-6; 9 nucleotides line up with TRBD1. The CDR3 has 15 residues. The V and J ends lost 6 bases and 9 bases, in that order; junction bases with no gene match: 9. CDR1 is MDHEN, CDR2 SYDVKM, per germline. Here the CDR3 reads CASREPGQGGSPLHF. For the CDR3, the DNA is TGTGCCAGCAGAGAACCGGGACAGGGAGGTTCACCCCTCCACTTT.

For the CDR3, the DNA is TGTGCCAGTAGGGACACCGCCTCCTACGAGCAGTACTTC. This sequence encodes CASRDTASYEQYF. The chain couples TRBV19 to TRBJ2-7; D perhaps matches TRBD1 (5 bases). The CDR3 covers 13 residues. Germline V gives CDR1 LNHDA, CDR2 SQIVND (reference sequence). The V end lost 6 bases, the J end lost 0 bases, and 9 bases lay between the germline ends.